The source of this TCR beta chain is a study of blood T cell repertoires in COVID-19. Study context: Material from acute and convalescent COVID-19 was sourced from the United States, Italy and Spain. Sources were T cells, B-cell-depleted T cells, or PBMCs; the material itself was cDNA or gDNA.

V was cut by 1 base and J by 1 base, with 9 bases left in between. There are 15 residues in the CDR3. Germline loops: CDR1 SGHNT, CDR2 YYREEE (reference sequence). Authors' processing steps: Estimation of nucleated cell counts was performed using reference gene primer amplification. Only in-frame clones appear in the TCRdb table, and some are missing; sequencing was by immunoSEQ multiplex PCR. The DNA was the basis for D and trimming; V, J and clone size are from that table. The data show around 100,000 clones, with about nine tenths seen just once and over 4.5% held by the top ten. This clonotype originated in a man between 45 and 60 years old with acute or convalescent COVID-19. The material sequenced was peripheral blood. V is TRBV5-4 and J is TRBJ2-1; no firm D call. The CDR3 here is CASSLSTGSYNEQFF. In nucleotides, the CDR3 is TGTGCCAGCAGCTTGTCGACCGGGTCCTACAATGAGCAGTTCTTC.